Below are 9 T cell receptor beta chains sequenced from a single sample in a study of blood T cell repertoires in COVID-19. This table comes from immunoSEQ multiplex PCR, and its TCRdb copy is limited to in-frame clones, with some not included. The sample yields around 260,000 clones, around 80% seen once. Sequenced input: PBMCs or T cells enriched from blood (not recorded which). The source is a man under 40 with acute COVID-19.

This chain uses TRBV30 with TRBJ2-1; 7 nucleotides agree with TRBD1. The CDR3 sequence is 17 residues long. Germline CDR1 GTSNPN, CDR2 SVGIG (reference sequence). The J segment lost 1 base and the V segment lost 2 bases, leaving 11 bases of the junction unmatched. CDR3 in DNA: TGTGCCTGGAGTAAAGGGGGCGCGGGTCGGTCCTACAATGAGCAGTTCTTC. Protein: CAWSKGGAGRSYNEQFF.

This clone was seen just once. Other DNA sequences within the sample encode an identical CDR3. The CDR3 bases are TGCAGTGCTACCGGGTCCGGGGAGCTGTTTTTT. Translated: CSATGSGELFF. The rearrangement joins TRBV20-1 to TRBJ2-2; D gene ambiguous. Trimming took off 4 bases at V and 6 bases at J, with 6 bases between the two ends. CDR3 length: 11 amino acids. CDR1 and CDR2 (germline): DFQATT, SNEGSKA (reference sequence).

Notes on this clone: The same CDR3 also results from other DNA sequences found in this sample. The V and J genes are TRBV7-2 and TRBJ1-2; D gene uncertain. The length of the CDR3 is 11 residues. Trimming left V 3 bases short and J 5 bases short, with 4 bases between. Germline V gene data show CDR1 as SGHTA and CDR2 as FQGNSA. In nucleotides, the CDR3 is TGTGCCAGCAGCTTTATATATGGCTACACCTTC. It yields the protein CASSFIYGYTF.

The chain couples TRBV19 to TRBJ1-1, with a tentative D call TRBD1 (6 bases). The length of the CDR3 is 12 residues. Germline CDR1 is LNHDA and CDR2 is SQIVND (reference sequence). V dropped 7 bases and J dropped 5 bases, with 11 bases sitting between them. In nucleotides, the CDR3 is TGTGCCAGTATACACAGGGATACTGAAGCTTTCTTT. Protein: CASIHRDTEAFF. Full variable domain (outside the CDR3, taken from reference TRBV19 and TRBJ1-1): DGGITQSPKYLFRKEGQNVTLSCEQNLNHDAMYWYRQDPGQGLRLIYYSQIVNDFQKGDIAEGYSVSREKKESFPLTVTSAQKNPTAFYLCASIHRDTEAFFGQGTRLTVV.

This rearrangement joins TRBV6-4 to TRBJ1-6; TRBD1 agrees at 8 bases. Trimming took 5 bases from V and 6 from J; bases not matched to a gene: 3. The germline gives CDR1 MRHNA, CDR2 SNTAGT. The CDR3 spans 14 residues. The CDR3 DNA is TGTGCCAGCAGTAAAGACAGGGGTAATTCACCCCTCCACTTT. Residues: CASSKDRGNSPLHF.

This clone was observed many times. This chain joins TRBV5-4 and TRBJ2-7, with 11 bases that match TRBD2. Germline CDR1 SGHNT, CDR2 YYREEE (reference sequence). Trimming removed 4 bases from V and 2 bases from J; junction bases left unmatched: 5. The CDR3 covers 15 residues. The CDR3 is CASSPGTSGPYEQYV. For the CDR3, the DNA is TGTGCCAGCAGCCCTGGGACTAGCGGACCCTACGAGCAGTACGTC.

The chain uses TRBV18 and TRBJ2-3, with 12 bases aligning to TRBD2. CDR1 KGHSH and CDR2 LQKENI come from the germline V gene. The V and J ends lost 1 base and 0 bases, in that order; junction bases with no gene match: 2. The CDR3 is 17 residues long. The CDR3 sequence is CASSPRTSGISTDTQYF. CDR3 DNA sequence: TGTGCCAGCTCACCACGGACTAGCGGGATTAGCACAGATACGCAGTATTTT.

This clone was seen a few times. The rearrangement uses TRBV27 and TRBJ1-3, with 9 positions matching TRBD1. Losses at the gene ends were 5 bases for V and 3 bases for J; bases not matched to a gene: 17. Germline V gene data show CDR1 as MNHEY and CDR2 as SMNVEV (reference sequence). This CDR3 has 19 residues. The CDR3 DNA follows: TGTGCCAGCAGTCCCGCCCGTTCGCCACAGGGGGCCGGTGGAAACACCATATATTTT. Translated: CASSPARSPQGAGGNTIYF.

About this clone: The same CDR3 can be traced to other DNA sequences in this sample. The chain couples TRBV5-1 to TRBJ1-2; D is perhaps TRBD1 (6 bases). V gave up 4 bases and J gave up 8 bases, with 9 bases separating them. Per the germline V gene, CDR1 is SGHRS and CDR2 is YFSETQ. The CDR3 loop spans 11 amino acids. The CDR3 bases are TGCGCCAGCAGCCCAGGGGCGGGCTACACCTTC. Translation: CASSPGAGYTF.